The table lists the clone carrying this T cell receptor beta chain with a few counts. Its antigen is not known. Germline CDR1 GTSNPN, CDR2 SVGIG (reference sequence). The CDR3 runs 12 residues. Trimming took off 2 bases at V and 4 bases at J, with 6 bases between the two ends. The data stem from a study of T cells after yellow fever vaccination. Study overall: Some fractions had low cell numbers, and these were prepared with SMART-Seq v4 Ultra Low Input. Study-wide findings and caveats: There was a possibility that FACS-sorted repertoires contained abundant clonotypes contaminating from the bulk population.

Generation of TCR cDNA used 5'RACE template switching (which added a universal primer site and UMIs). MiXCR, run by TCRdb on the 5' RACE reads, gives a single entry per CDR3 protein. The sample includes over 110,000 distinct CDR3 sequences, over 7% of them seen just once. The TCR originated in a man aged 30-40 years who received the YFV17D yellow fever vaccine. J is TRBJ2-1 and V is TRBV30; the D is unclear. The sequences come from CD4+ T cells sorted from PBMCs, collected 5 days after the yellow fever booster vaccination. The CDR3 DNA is TGTGCCTGGAGTACACCTTACAATGAGCAGTTCTTC. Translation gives CAWSTPYNEQFF.